This entry lists 31 T cell receptor beta chains sequenced from one sample in a study of CD8 T cells in ankylosing spondylitis. TCRdb reprocessed the 5' RACE reads with MiXCR, giving one entry per CDR3 protein. The sample has fewer than 400,000 distinct CDR3 sequences, approximately 14% seen once. The sample consisted of blood, either unsorted or a sorted T cell fraction (not recorded which). Source of these receptors: a male donor with ankylosing spondylitis or in good health (not recorded which).

This clonotype was seen only a few times. J is TRBJ2-5 and V is TRBV28; TRBD1 agrees at 8 bases. CDR1 and CDR2 (germline): MDHEN, SYDVKM. V dropped 7 bases and J dropped 5; count of bases not matched to a gene: 6. The CDR3 has 13 amino acids. CDR3 nucleotide sequence: TGTGCCAGCACTCAGGGGGCGGAGGAGACCCAGTACTTC. Its translation: CASTQGAEETQYF.

Only a few counts were recorded for this clonotype. The chain is built from TRBV20-1 and TRBJ2-7; 7 nucleotides agree with TRBD1. Germline V gene sequence: CDR1 DFQATT, CDR2 SNEGSKA (reference sequence). The CDR3 covers 13 residues. Trimming removed 6 bases from V and 0 bases from J; junction bases left unmatched: 5. The DNA of the CDR3 is TGCAGTGCCGGCCGGGACAGCTCCTACGAGCAGTACTTC. Its translation: CSAGRDSSYEQYF.

In its sample, this clonotype was seen many times. The chain joins TRBV10-3 to TRBJ2-7, with D possibly matching TRBD2 (6 bases). V shed 6 bases and J shed 3 bases, with 12 bases lying between them. Per the germline V gene, CDR1 is ENHRY and CDR2 is SYGVKD. The CDR3 sequence is 13 residues long. The CDR3 DNA reads TGTGCCATCAGAGGTCGACTAGGCTACGAGCAGTACTTC. Amino acids: CAIRGRLGYEQYF.

V gene TRBV5-1 combines with J gene TRBJ2-3; D might be TRBD2 (5 bases). Germline CDR1 SGHRS, CDR2 YFSETQ. CDR3 length equals 14 residues. The V and J ends lost 8 bases and 0 bases respectively, with 13 bases between them. The CDR3 protein is CASKGGGSTDTQYF. In nucleotides, the CDR3 is TGCGCCAGTAAAGGTGGCGGGAGCACAGATACGCAGTATTTT. The full variable domain, rest sourced from reference TRBV5-1 and TRBJ2-3, is KAGVTQTPRYLIKTRGQQVTLSCSPISGHRSVSWYQQTPGQGLQFLFEYFSETQRNKGNFPGRFSGRQFSNSRSEMNVSTLELGDSALYLCASKGGGSTDTQYFGPGTRLTVL.

This clonotype was seen a few times. The chain recombines TRBV20-1 with TRBJ2-2, with a weak D call TRBD2 (6 bases). There are 13 residues in the CDR3. Germline lookup yields CDR1 DFQATT and CDR2 SNEGSKA (reference sequence). Between the trimmed V and J ends, which lost 5 bases and 4 bases, there was a span of 11 bases. This chain's CDR3 is CSAWGDSTGELFF. The CDR3 nucleotides read TGCAGTGCTTGGGGGGACTCCACCGGGGAGCTGTTTTTT.

This clonotype was seen only a few times. The chain uses TRBV12-3 or TRBV12-4 and TRBJ2-5; perhaps TRBD2 as D (5 bases). Trimming shortened V by 7 bases and J by 2 bases, and 14 bases separated the two germline ends. The CDR3 runs 14 residues. DNA for the CDR3: TGTGCCAGCACCCTTTTCGGACTTCAAGAGACCCAGTACTTC. Protein: CASTLFGLQETQYF.

This clonotype was observed many times. The chain recombines TRBV12-3 or TRBV12-4 with TRBJ1-3; the D is unclear. V shed 3 bases and J shed 0 bases, with 15 bases lying between them. This CDR3 is 17 amino acids long. The CDR3 loop reads CASSFTPGSISGNTIYF. The CDR3 region has the DNA TGTGCCAGCAGTTTCACCCCTGGCTCCATCTCTGGAAACACCATATATTTT.

The rearrangement links TRBV5-1 to TRBJ2-5; D call uncertain. Germline loops: CDR1 SGHRS, CDR2 YFSETQ. With 1 base removed from V and 2 bases from J, the gap between germline ends came to 9 bases. This CDR3 has 14 residues. The DNA of the CDR3 is TGCGCCAGCAGCTTGAAAGGGTTACAAGAGACCCAGTACTTC. Translation gives CASSLKGLQETQYF.

The chain carries TRBV19 and TRBJ2-1; 8 bases agree with TRBD1. CDR1 is LNHDA and CDR2 is SQIVND in the germline V gene (reference sequence). This CDR3 contains 16 residues. V gave up 3 bases and J gave up 1 base; unmatched junction bases: 5. The CDR3 region is CASSIWTGWSYNEQFF. CDR3 in DNA: TGTGCCAGTAGTATTTGGACAGGGTGGTCCTACAATGAGCAGTTCTTC.

This chain uses TRBV7-9 with TRBJ1-2; D is perhaps TRBD1 (6 bases). Deletions cut 1 base from V and 3 bases from J, with 12 bases between. The CDR3 length is 15 residues. The germline gives CDR1 SEHNR, CDR2 FQNEAQ (reference sequence). The chain's CDR3 is CASSLGGTQDYGYTF. CDR3 sequence (DNA): TGTGCCAGCAGCTTAGGTGGGACACAGGACTATGGCTACACCTTC.

This chain connects TRBV2 to TRBJ2-1; TRBD2 matches 11 bases. Germline trimming cut 9 bases from V and 9 bases from J; bases unmatched to any gene: 4. This CDR3 has 12 amino acids. The germline V gene encodes CDR1 SNHLY and CDR2 FYNNEI. The CDR3 DNA is TGTGCCAGTTTACTAGCGGGAGTTGAGCAGTTCTTC. Protein product: CASLLAGVEQFF.

This chain joins TRBV3-1 and TRBJ1-2; D call uncertain. The CDR3 sequence is 13 residues long. In germline, CDR1 is LGHDT, CDR2 YNNKEL (reference sequence). V was cut by 0 bases and J by 6 bases, with 8 bases left in between. CDR3 DNA: TGTGCCAGCAGCCAAGATTGGGATAATGGCTACACCTTC. This sequence encodes CASSQDWDNGYTF.

This clonotype occurred many times. The V gene is TRBV9, the J gene TRBJ2-7, with 7 bases aligning to TRBD2. This CDR3 comprises 14 residues. The germline CDR1 and CDR2 sequences are SGDLS and YYNGEE. With V trimmed by 0 bases and J by 4 bases, 4 bases remained unmatched. CDR3 region: CASSVGSGTYEQYF. For the CDR3, the DNA is TGTGCCAGCAGCGTAGGCAGCGGGACTTACGAGCAGTACTTC.

This clonotype was observed at least ten times. The gene calls are TRBV7-2 and TRBJ1-4; D remains unclear. V lost 1 base to trimming and J lost 5 bases, with 8 bases between them. Germline assignment: CDR1 SGHTA and CDR2 FQGNSA. CDR3 length: 14 residues. CDR3 in amino acids: CASSLGGGNEKLFF. The CDR3 DNA reads as TGTGCCAGCAGCTTAGGCGGTGGCAATGAAAAACTGTTTTTT.

This clonotype was seen a handful of times. The chain links TRBV29-1 to TRBJ2-1; unclear D gene. CDR1 is SQVTM and CDR2 is ANQGSEA in the germline V gene. The CDR3 has 13 residues. Trimming cost V 4 bases and J 0 bases, with 7 bases left between them. Here the CDR3 DNA reads TGCAGCGTTGGACGTAGCTCCTACAATGAGCAGTTCTTC. It translates to CSVGRSSYNEQFF.

The chain is built from TRBV10-3 and TRBJ2-7; 9 nucleotides match TRBD1. This CDR3 contains 13 residues. Germline V gene data show CDR1 as ENHRY and CDR2 as SYGVKD. The J segment lost 3 bases and the V segment lost 8 bases, leaving 5 bases of the junction unmatched. CDR3 sequence: CAIRDREIYEQYF. The CDR3 DNA reads TGTGCCATCCGGGACAGGGAGATCTACGAGCAGTACTTC.

The chain couples TRBV20-1 to TRBJ2-5; D unclear. Trimming removed 5 bases at V and 4 bases at J, with 17 bases between. The CDR3 totals 14 residues. The germline V gene has CDR1 DFQATT and CDR2 SNEGSKA (reference sequence). As DNA, the CDR3 is TGCAGTGCTCGAAGTACGGGTCTTGGAGAGACCCAGTACTTC. It yields the protein CSARSTGLGETQYF.

This clonotype was detected a few times. V is TRBV15 and J is TRBJ2-1; 7 bases agree with TRBD2. The CDR3 extends over 15 amino acids. V lost 0 bases and J lost 10; bases outside the gene matches: 9. The germline gives CDR1 LNHNV, CDR2 YYDKDF (reference sequence). The CDR3 DNA reads TGTGCCACCAGCAGAGATGCGGGAGCGATAGGGGAGCAGTTCTTC. This translates into CATSRDAGAIGEQFF.

The sample holds a few counts of this clonotype. The chain uses TRBV5-1 and TRBJ2-7; TRBD1 is a possible D gene (6 bases). With 2 bases removed from V and 3 bases from J, the gap between germline ends came to 12 bases. Per germline, CDR1 SGHRS and CDR2 YFSETQ. This CDR3 region has 14 residues. CDR3 in amino acids: CASSLQGSRYEQYF. Written as DNA, the CDR3 is TGCGCCAGCAGCTTACAGGGAAGCCGCTACGAGCAGTACTTC.

This chain uses TRBV18 with TRBJ1-2; 8 bases fit TRBD1. The CDR3 consists of 12 residues. V lost 3 bases and J lost 7; bases outside the gene matches: 1. From germline, CDR1 is KGHSH and CDR2 LQKENI. This chain's CDR3 is CASSPGQGGYTF. For the CDR3, the DNA is TGTGCCAGCTCACCCGGACAGGGTGGCTACACCTTC.

This clonotype was counted a single time. V is TRBV5-1 and J is TRBJ2-7, with 10 bases fitting TRBD2. CDR3 length: 15 amino acids. V lost 0 bases and J lost 2; bases outside the gene matches: 2. Germline V CDR1 and CDR2: SGHRS, YFSETQ. The CDR3 loop reads CASSLVLAGPYEQYF. CDR3 sequence (DNA): TGCGCCAGCAGCTTGGTACTAGCGGGGCCCTACGAGCAGTACTTC.

V is TRBV24-1 and J is TRBJ2-2; D uncertain. Germline lookup yields CDR1 KGHDR and CDR2 SFDVKD. The CDR3 loop spans 12 amino acids. The V and J ends lost 5 bases and 4 bases respectively, with 4 bases between them. The CDR3 sequence: CATSGGTGELFF. CDR3 nucleotide sequence: TGTGCCACCAGTGGCGGCACCGGGGAGCTGTTTTTT.

This clonotype was observed at least ten times. J is TRBJ2-3 and V is TRBV29-1, with 7 bases aligning to TRBD2. The CDR3 runs to 12 residues. V lost 8 bases and J lost 6; bases outside the gene matches: 8. In germline, CDR1 is SQVTM, CDR2 ANQGSEA. The CDR3 region is CSPRGFGDTQYF. CDR3 nucleotide sequence: TGCAGCCCGCGGGGGTTTGGGGATACGCAGTATTTT.

The CDR3 spells CASKRQVNTEAFF. The CDR3 nucleotides are TGTGCCAGCAAAAGGCAGGTGAACACTGAAGCTTTCTTT. This sequence joins TRBV6-1 and TRBJ1-1, with D uncertain. The CDR3 has 13 amino acids. Between the trimmed V and J ends, which lost 7 bases and 0 bases, there was a span of 9 bases. Germline-derived CDR1 and CDR2 are MNHNS and SASEGT.

This chain connects TRBV5-1 to TRBJ2-4; D not certain. This CDR3 has 15 residues. CDR1 is SGHRS and CDR2 is YFSETQ in the germline V gene. Trimming removed 4 bases from V and 0 bases from J, with 11 bases in between. In DNA, the CDR3 is TGCGCCAGCAGCGCCGTCGGGTTAGCCAAAAACATTCAGTACTTC. It specifies CASSAVGLAKNIQYF.

In its sample, this clonotype was seen many times. The chain employs TRBV28 and TRBJ2-1; D perhaps matches TRBD2 (6 bases). Trimming removed 7 bases at V and 4 bases at J, with 20 bases between. This CDR3 is built from 16 residues. Germline V lookup: CDR1 MDHEN, CDR2 SYDVKM. The CDR3 region has the DNA TGTGCCAGCACCCCCCAAGGTCGCGCGGGGTACAATGAGCAGTTCTTC. Translation gives CASTPQGRAGYNEQFF.

The V gene is TRBV5-5, the J gene TRBJ1-4; the D gene is possibly TRBD1 (6 bases). Germline CDR1 SGHKS, CDR2 YYEKEE (reference sequence). Trimming stripped 2 bases from V and 8 bases from J, with 13 bases between. The CDR3 runs to 14 residues. CDR3 bases: TGTGCCAGCAGCTTACTACAGGGAAGGGAAAAACTGTTTTTT. It translates to CASSLLQGREKLFF.

The CDR3: CASSLLWASGSNEQFF. The CDR3 DNA reads TGTGCCAGCAGCCTTCTCTGGGCCAGCGGGAGCAATGAGCAGTTCTTC. The chain uses TRBV7-9 and TRBJ2-1; TRBD2 agrees at 8 bases. This CDR3 has 16 amino acids. V shed 5 bases and J 6 bases; nucleotides not matched to a gene: 12. The germline V gene encodes CDR1 SEHNR and CDR2 FQNEAQ (reference sequence). Based on the CDR3 plus reference TRBV7-9 and TRBJ2-1, the full variable domain is DTGVSQNPRHKITKRGQNVTFRCDPISEHNRLYWYRQTLGQGPEFLTYFQNEAQLEKSRLLSDRFSAERPKGSFSTLEIQRTEQGDSAMYLCASSLLWASGSNEQFFGPGTRLTVL.

This clonotype was observed a few times. The chain has TRBV14 and TRBJ2-4, with 7 bases lining up with TRBD1. This CDR3 region has 17 residues. Germline-derived CDR1 and CDR2 are SGHDN and FVKESK. Trimming cost V 4 bases and J 0 bases; bases outside gene matches: 9. The CDR3 here is CASSPLKGAEAKNIQYF. The CDR3 nucleotides read TGTGCCAGCAGCCCCCTAAAGGGGGCGGAAGCCAAAAACATTCAGTACTTC.

This clonotype turned up a few times. This chain joins TRBV12-3 or TRBV12-4 and TRBJ1-6; 8 nucleotides match TRBD1. With V trimmed by 5 bases and J by 5 bases, 2 bases remained unmatched. The CDR3 is 14 residues long. The CDR3 DNA reads as TGTGCCAGCAGTCGGGACAGGAATAATTCACCCCTCCACTTT. Translation gives CASSRDRNNSPLHF.

This clonotype was picked up a small number of times. This chain connects TRBV6-2 or TRBV6-3 to TRBJ2-7; D call uncertain. The V gene's germline CDR1 is MNHEY and CDR2 SVGEGT. The CDR3 has 14 amino acids. V was shortened by 5 bases and J by 4 bases, with 15 bases between the two germline ends. The CDR3 DNA reads TGTGCCAGCAGTAGGACGAGTAAGAATTACGAGCAGTACTTC. Protein sequence: CASSRTSKNYEQYF.